This TCR beta chain comes out of a study of blood T cells in healthy people across ages. On the study more broadly: Per every two T cells, about one barcoded beta molecule was captured by template switching.

The CDR3 is made up of 16 amino acids. The germline V gene has CDR1 SGHRS and CDR2 YFSETQ. Trimming cost V 4 bases and J 4 bases; bases outside gene matches: 11. Together with a sample-barcoded 5' primer, a J-beta primer mix was included in a second PCR lasting about 6 to 12 cycles. Via MiXCR, TCRdb re-called the 5' RACE reads, giving one row per CDR3 protein. The repertoire holds 650,000 to 800,000 distinct CDR3 sequences, with around 43% as singletons. This clonotype originated in a man between 60 and 75 years old in good health. This sequence joins TRBV5-1 and TRBJ1-1, with TRBD1 matching 9 bases. The sequenced sample was blood. The CDR3 bases are TGCGCCAGCAGCACGGGGAGGACAGGGGTTGGCACTGAAGCTTTCTTT. This gives the protein CASSTGRTGVGTEAFF. Variable domain in full (rest from reference TRBV5-1 and TRBJ1-1): KAGVTQTPRYLIKTRGQQVTLSCSPISGHRSVSWYQQTPGQGLQFLFEYFSETQRNKGNFPGRFSGRQFSNSRSEMNVSTLELGDSALYLCASSTGRTGVGTEAFFGQGTRLTVV.